A selection of T cell receptor beta chains follows, all from one sample in a study of untreated major depressive disorder. Method: immunoSEQ multiplex PCR; TCRdb's copy keeps in-frame clones and lacks some. The sample contains approximately 15,000 clones, approximately 91% of which appear only once. The specimen was CD4+ T cells from PBMCs. These receptors were taken from a man in his thirties or forties with major depressive disorder. Both conserved end residues are trimmed from each CDR3. Fields, in order: J gene, V gene, CDR3 protein.

TRBJ1-5 TRBV6-1 ASSEAETQH
TRBJ1-2 TRBV5-1 ASRTGSRAGYT
TRBJ1-5 TRBV6-6 ASRPQGEQPQH
TRBJ2-7 TRBV7-9 ASRISGSASQQY
TRBJ1-2 TRBV25-1 ASSSWGVGGYT
TRBJ2-2 TRBV5-1 ASSLGGTNTGELF
TRBJ2-7 TRBV4-1 ASSQYLNRGYEQY
TRBJ2-2 TRBV7-3 ASSLSGRNTGELF
TRBJ1-3 TRBV9 ASSPVAGASGNTIY
TRBJ1-2 TRBV5-6 ASSLGLGRDYGYT
TRBJ1-2 TRBV6-5 ASSTDRGAYGYT
TRBJ2-3 TRBV7-2 ASSLEGAVSTQY
TRBJ2-2 TRBV7-6 ASSLGTGDTGELF
TRBJ1-5 TRBV19 ASRGRDQPQH
TRBJ2-7 TRBV7-8 ASRTRYEQY
TRBJ2-2 TRBV5-5 ASSLAVRGRELF
TRBJ1-1 TRBV27 ASSSTRAEAF
TRBJ1-6 TRBV6-1 ASSGSSYNSPLH
TRBJ2-5 TRBV5-1 ASSLGQETQY
TRBJ2-5 TRBV5-1 ASSASTGRETQY
TRBJ2-3 TRBV5-1 ASPWGSRPADTQY
TRBJ2-5 TRBV7-8 ASSTYRGETQY
TRBJ2-3 TRBV5-1 ASSSSYSGGMIDTQY
TRBJ1-4 TRBV5-1 ASSLGQANVNEKLF
TRBJ1-6 TRBV14 ASSRLPMGSPLH
TRBJ1-5 TRBV10-1 ASSVLHREAQPQH
TRBJ2-2 TRBV6-1 ASSELGLAYTGELF
TRBJ1-2 TRBV6-6 ASNGGFYGYT
TRBJ1-6 TRBV6-5 ASSYEGAYSPLH
TRBJ2-1 TRBV5-6 ASSSLRDRGFDEQF
TRBJ1-1 TRBV4-2 ASSQVEKGSTEAF
TRBJ1-4 TRBV5-5 ASSLGMADDEKLF
TRBJ1-5 TRBV25-1 ASSPTGGGGGNQPQH
TRBJ2-5 TRBV19 ASSKGQGGFQETQY
TRBJ1-5 TRBV28 ASSLSAGWEQPQH
TRBJ2-7 TRBV11-2 ASRPLRDRGPGSSYEQY
TRBJ2-7 TRBV18 ASSQGQGEAYEQY
TRBJ2-1 TRBV11-2 ASSFRGNEQF
TRBJ1-2 TRBV6-1 ASSEADRLANYGYT
TRBJ1-2 TRBV18 ASSRDRANYGYT
TRBJ1-1 TRBV7-3 ASSLRMNTEAF
TRBJ2-7 TRBV15 ATSREAGLSYEQY
TRBJ1-6 TRBV30 AWSDPVGRYSPLH
TRBJ1-2 TRBV7-9 ASSPQARGDGYT
TRBJ1-6 TRBV2 ASSQTGDSPLH
TRBJ1-5 TRBV12-5 ASGLVGVTGWFLGNQPQH
TRBJ2-2 TRBV4-1 ASSQRTTTNTGELF
TRBJ2-1 TRBV11-3 ASSLGVAGGPYNEQF
TRBJ1-2 TRBV29-1 SGEGGGAGYGYT
TRBJ2-2 TRBV5-1 ASSLTNTGELF